This T cell receptor beta chain comes out of a study of T cell responses to AZD1222 COVID-19 vaccine. Points on this clone: Its antigen remains unidentified.

J gave up 8 bases and V 2 bases, and 6 bases lay outside the gene matches. This CDR3 comprises 16 residues. Germline CDR1 is KGHSH and CDR2 is LQKENI. Sequenced by immunoSEQ multiplex PCR; TCRdb stores in-frame clones only, minus some. The sample comprises some 100,000 clones, over 75% of which are singletons, and 4.2% rests with the top ten. Study conclusions and caveats: Among the donors, most were white British and more were female, and clonal diversity was possibly underestimated. After two AZD1222 doses, spike-specific TCR breadth and depth rose versus day 0. Seropositive status at baseline applied to only six AZD1222 recipients. The repertoires were collected only after the peak T cell response.

The genes are TRBV18 and TRBJ2-1, with 13 nucleotides matching TRBD2. Material: peripheral blood, obtained on day 0 of MenACWY control vaccination. This TCR was sampled from an adult in good health. The CDR3 loop is CASSPELAGGPYEQFF. The DNA of the CDR3 is TGTGCCAGCTCACCAGAACTAGCGGGAGGGCCGTATGAGCAGTTCTTC.